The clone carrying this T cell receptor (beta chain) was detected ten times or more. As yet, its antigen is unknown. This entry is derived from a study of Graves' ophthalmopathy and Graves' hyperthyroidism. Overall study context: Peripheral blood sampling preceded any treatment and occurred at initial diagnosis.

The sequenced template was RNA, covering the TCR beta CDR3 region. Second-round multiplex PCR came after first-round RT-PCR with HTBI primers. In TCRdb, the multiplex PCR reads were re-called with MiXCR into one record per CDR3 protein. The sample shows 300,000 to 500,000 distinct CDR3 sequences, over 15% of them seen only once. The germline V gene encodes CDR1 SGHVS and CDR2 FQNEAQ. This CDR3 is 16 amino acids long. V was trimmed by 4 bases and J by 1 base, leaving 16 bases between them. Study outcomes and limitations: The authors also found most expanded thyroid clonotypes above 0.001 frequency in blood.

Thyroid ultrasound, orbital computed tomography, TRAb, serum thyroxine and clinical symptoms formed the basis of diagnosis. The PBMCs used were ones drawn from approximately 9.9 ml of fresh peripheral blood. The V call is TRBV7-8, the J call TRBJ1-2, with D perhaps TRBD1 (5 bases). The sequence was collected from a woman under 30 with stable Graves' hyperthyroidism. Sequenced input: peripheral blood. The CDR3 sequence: CASSSKGRQLNYGYTF. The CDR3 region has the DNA TGTGCCAGCAGCTCGAAGGGACGCCAACTTAACTATGGCTACACCTTC.